This T cell receptor (beta chain) was profiled in a study of T cell responses to AZD1222 COVID-19 vaccine. The method was immunoSEQ multiplex PCR; TCRdb's version includes in-frame clones alone and lacks a portion of them. The data show under 150,000 clones, about nine tenths seen once. The CDR3 runs to 19 residues. V gave up 0 bases and J gave up 9 bases; unmatched junction bases: 13. In germline, CDR1 is MNHNS, CDR2 SASEGT. This chain links TRBV6-1 with TRBJ2-1, with 14 bases matching TRBD2. This clonotype was obtained from an adult in good health. The material sequenced was peripheral blood, taken on day 0 of AZD1222 vaccination. This CDR3 is CASSEAGLAGGGARPEQFF. CDR3 nucleotide sequence: TGTGCCAGCAGTGAAGCCGGACTAGCGGGAGGAGGGGCGAGGCCTGAGCAGTTCTTC.